Listed below are T cell receptor beta chains from one sample, sequenced in a study of follicular helper T cells after annual influenza vaccination. Sequencing was performed with immunoSEQ multiplex PCR; in TCRdb, only in-frame clones are kept and a portion is missing. Among about 15,000 clones listed, 70% to 85% were seen once. Source: CXCR5+ CD38- circulating T follicular helper cells from blood, taken 7 days after influenza vaccination. The receptors shown here come from an adult who received the influenza vaccine. The CDR3 runs from the conserved cysteine through the conserved F or W. Each record gives: clone size, V gene, J gene, D gene, CDR3 DNA, CDR3 protein. The D gene is left open where the match is weak. The size field is filled for only some rows; it gives once, few, many or a size class.

size: -
V: TRBV15
J: TRBJ1-6
D: TRBD1
DNA: TGTGCCACCAGCAGGGAGACAGGGGGTTGGTCACCCCTCCACTTT
CDR3: CATSRETGGWSPLHF

size: -
V: TRBV9
J: TRBJ1-6
D: -
DNA: TGTGCCAGCAGCCCCTCTGAGGGGGTCTCACCCCTCCACTTT
CDR3: CASSPSEGVSPLHF

size: -
V: TRBV19
J: TRBJ2-3
D: -
DNA: TGTGCCAGTAGTTTAACAGCCTTGGTGACAGATACGCAGTATTTT
CDR3: CASSLTALVTDTQYF

size: -
V: TRBV5-1
J: TRBJ2-6
D: -
DNA: TGCGCCAGCAGCTTGGCAGTGCAATTCTCTGGGGCCAACGTCCTGACTTTC
CDR3: CASSLAVQFSGANVLTF

size: -
V: TRBV7-2
J: TRBJ2-3
D: -
DNA: TGTGCCAGCAGCTTAGCGGCGGGAACCACAGATACGCAGTATTTT
CDR3: CASSLAAGTTDTQYF

size: once
V: TRBV11-3
J: TRBJ2-7
D: -
DNA: TGTGCCAGCAGCTTATTAGCGGACTCCTACGAGCAGTACTTC
CDR3: CASSLLADSYEQYF

size: -
V: TRBV9
J: TRBJ1-2
D: -
DNA: TGTGCCAGCAGCGTAGATGGGACACTCAGAGGTGGCTACACCTTC
CDR3: CASSVDGTLRGGYTF

size: -
V: TRBV19
J: TRBJ2-5
D: -
DNA: TGTGCCAGTAACTATAGACTCGGGGAGACCCAGTACTTC
CDR3: CASNYRLGETQYF

size: -
V: TRBV2
J: TRBJ1-2
D: TRBD1
DNA: TGTGCCAGAGCACAGGGGGCCGACTATGGCTACACCTTC
CDR3: CARAQGADYGYTF

size: -
V: TRBV19
J: TRBJ2-4
D: TRBD1
DNA: TGTGCCAGTAGTAAGACAGGGGAGGCGGTCAAAAACATTCAGTACTTC
CDR3: CASSKTGEAVKNIQYF

size: -
V: TRBV11-2
J: TRBJ1-2
D: -
DNA: TGTGCCAGCAGCTTAAATCCGGCGGAATATGGCTACACCTTC
CDR3: CASSLNPAEYGYTF

size: once
V: TRBV6-1
J: TRBJ2-2
D: -
DNA: TGTGCCAGCCTCCCTGGACAGTACACCGGGGAGCTGTTTTTT
CDR3: CASLPGQYTGELFF

size: -
V: TRBV6-1
J: TRBJ2-7
D: TRBD1
DNA: TGTGCCAGCAGTGAAAAGGGTTGGGGACAGGGGTCCTACGAGCAGTACTTC
CDR3: CASSEKGWGQGSYEQYF

size: few
V: TRBV6-5
J: TRBJ1-2
D: -
DNA: TGTGCCAGCAGTTACGGACAGACTCTAGGCGGCTACACCTTC
CDR3: CASSYGQTLGGYTF

size: -
V: TRBV5-1
J: TRBJ2-3
D: -
DNA: TGCGCCAGCAGCCCACAATCCGCACGTACAGATACGCAGTATTTT
CDR3: CASSPQSARTDTQYF

size: -
V: TRBV6-5
J: TRBJ2-7
D: -
DNA: TGTGCCAGCAGTTCATCGACAGAGGAGCAGTACTTC
CDR3: CASSSSTEEQYF

size: -
V: TRBV7-9
J: TRBJ2-3
D: -
DNA: TGTGCCAGCAGCTTTCTCGTACAGGGAAAAGGAGGAGATACGCAGTATTTT
CDR3: CASSFLVQGKGGDTQYF

size: -
V: TRBV2
J: TRBJ2-2
D: TRBD1
DNA: TGTGCCAGCAGCCCTCGCACAGGGGATACCGGGGAGCTGTTTTTT
CDR3: CASSPRTGDTGELFF

size: -
V: TRBV7-2
J: TRBJ2-2
D: TRBD2
DNA: TGTGCCAGCAGCCCGACTAGCGGAACCGGGGAGCTGTTTTTT
CDR3: CASSPTSGTGELFF

size: few
V: TRBV10-2
J: TRBJ1-2
D: TRBD1
DNA: TGCGCCAGCAGTTGGGGACAGGTCAGCAACTATGGCTACACCTTC
CDR3: CASSWGQVSNYGYTF

size: -
V: TRBV7-6
J: TRBJ2-1
D: TRBD2
DNA: TGTGCCAGCAGCCCGCGAACTAGCGGGAGGGTTAATGAGCAGTTCTTC
CDR3: CASSPRTSGRVNEQFF

size: -
V: TRBV4-1
J: TRBJ2-1
D: TRBD2
DNA: TGCGCCAGCAGCTTAGCGGGAGGAGGCTACAATGAGCAGTTCTTC
CDR3: CASSLAGGGYNEQFF

size: few
V: TRBV19
J: TRBJ1-3
D: -
DNA: TGTGCCAGTAGTATCCCCACCGCAGGGGCCGGAAACACCATATATTTT
CDR3: CASSIPTAGAGNTIYF

size: few
V: TRBV6-4
J: TRBJ2-7
D: -
DNA: TGTGCCAGCACTTTAACTCACTACGAGCAGTACTTC
CDR3: CASTLTHYEQYF

size: -
V: TRBV19
J: TRBJ2-1
D: TRBD2
DNA: TGTGCCAGTAGGAGGGGAGGGAACGCCTACAATGAGCAGTTCTTC
CDR3: CASRRGGNAYNEQFF

size: -
V: TRBV19
J: TRBJ1-3
D: -
DNA: TGTGCCAGTAGTATGCGGGACCTCTCTGGAAACACCATATATTTT
CDR3: CASSMRDLSGNTIYF

size: -
V: TRBV4-2
J: TRBJ2-3
D: -
DNA: TGTGCCAGCAGCCAAGAATGGCGGGGTCCCACAGATACGCAGTATTTT
CDR3: CASSQEWRGPTDTQYF

size: -
V: TRBV10-3
J: TRBJ1-2
D: -
DNA: TGTGCCATCAGTGAGTCGGAGGAGGATGGCTACACCTTC
CDR3: CAISESEEDGYTF

size: once
V: TRBV4-2
J: TRBJ1-3
D: -
DNA: TGTGCCAGCAGGGCCGGGGGAAACACCATATATTTT
CDR3: CASRAGGNTIYF

size: once
V: TRBV6-5
J: TRBJ1-2
D: -
DNA: TGTGCCAGCACCGCAGACGGGGGTGGCTACACCTTC
CDR3: CASTADGGGYTF

size: -
V: TRBV4-1
J: TRBJ1-2
D: -
DNA: TGCGCCAGCAGCCAAGTTGTGAGGGCAGGGGCGACGGATGGCTACACCTTC
CDR3: CASSQVVRAGATDGYTF

size: -
V: TRBV5-1
J: TRBJ2-2
D: -
DNA: TGCGCCAGCAGCACTTATAGCGGAGCGAACACCGGGGAGCTGTTTTTT
CDR3: CASSTYSGANTGELFF

size: -
V: TRBV9
J: TRBJ1-2
D: -
DNA: TGTGCCAGCAGCGGATCGAGAGTAGGGGCCAAAAATGGCTACACCTTC
CDR3: CASSGSRVGAKNGYTF

size: few
V: TRBV19
J: TRBJ1-1
D: TRBD1
DNA: TGTGCCAGTCTCGACAGGGTGAACACTGAAGCTTTCTTT
CDR3: CASLDRVNTEAFF

size: -
V: TRBV2
J: TRBJ1-4
D: -
DNA: TGTGCCAGCAGTGGATTCGGGAGAAGGGCGGATGAAAAACTGTTTTTT
CDR3: CASSGFGRRADEKLFF

size: -
V: TRBV18
J: TRBJ2-7
D: TRBD1
DNA: TGTGCCAGCTCACCCCCCCAGGGACAGGGCTACGAGCAGTACTTC
CDR3: CASSPPQGQGYEQYF

size: -
V: TRBV27
J: TRBJ1-2
D: TRBD1
DNA: TGTGCCAGCAGTTCGCTGGGACAGGGGAAGAGGGCTAACTATGGCTACACCTTC
CDR3: CASSSLGQGKRANYGYTF

size: -
V: TRBV6-5
J: TRBJ2-1
D: TRBD1
DNA: TGTGCCAGCAGCCGATCTCGACAGGGGGAAAAGAGGTTCTTC
CDR3: CASSRSRQGEKRFF

size: -
V: TRBV6-1
J: TRBJ1-5
D: -
DNA: TGTGCCAGCAGGGAACAGGTTAATAGCAATCAGCCCCAGCATTTT
CDR3: CASREQVNSNQPQHF

size: -
V: TRBV7-9
J: TRBJ2-3
D: TRBD1
DNA: TGTGCCAGCAGCCTTCTACCGGGACAGGGGACTACAGATACGCAGTATTTT
CDR3: CASSLLPGQGTTDTQYF

size: -
V: TRBV18
J: TRBJ2-1
D: -
DNA: TGTGCCAGCTCACCACCAAAACGTCGTGCCCTCCTGAGCTCCTACAATGAGCAGTTCTTC
CDR3: CASSPPKRRALLSSYNEQFF

size: -
V: TRBV2
J: TRBJ2-7
D: TRBD1
DNA: TGTGCCAGCAGTTTAACAGGGGGGACCTACGAGCAGTACTTC
CDR3: CASSLTGGTYEQYF

size: -
V: TRBV5-5
J: TRBJ2-5
D: TRBD2
DNA: TGTGCCAGCAGCTTGGCTAGCGGGAGGACAGAGACCCAGTACTTC
CDR3: CASSLASGRTETQYF

size: -
V: TRBV10-3
J: TRBJ1-2
D: -
DNA: TGTGCCATCAGCTCCCCAACGGGGGGGGTGGAAGGCTACACCTTC
CDR3: CAISSPTGGVEGYTF

size: -
V: TRBV5-4
J: TRBJ2-3
D: TRBD2
DNA: TGTGCCAGCAGGCTGTGGGGTCTAGCGGCTAGCACAGATACGCAGTATTTT
CDR3: CASRLWGLAASTDTQYF

size: -
V: TRBV19
J: TRBJ1-5
D: TRBD1
DNA: TGTGCCAGTACTTTTGGGACAGAAAAAAATCAGCCCCAGCATTTT
CDR3: CASTFGTEKNQPQHF

size: -
V: TRBV7-3
J: TRBJ1-4
D: -
DNA: TGTGCCAGCAGCTTAGACTTTCATCCTCCTCACTTGGTGAATGAAAAACTGTTTTTT
CDR3: CASSLDFHPPHLVNEKLFF

size: -
V: TRBV30
J: TRBJ2-1
D: TRBD1
DNA: TGTGCCGTGGACGGGGACAGGTCCTACAATGAGCAGTTCTTC
CDR3: CAVDGDRSYNEQFF

size: once
V: TRBV18
J: TRBJ2-5
D: TRBD2
DNA: TGTGCCAGCTCACCAAGCGGGAGGACTACAGAGACCCAGTACTTC
CDR3: CASSPSGRTTETQYF

size: -
V: TRBV6-1
J: TRBJ2-7
D: TRBD1
DNA: TGTGCCAGCAGCCAAGACAGGGCCTCCTACGAGCAGTACTTC
CDR3: CASSQDRASYEQYF

size: -
V: TRBV20-1
J: TRBJ1-4
D: TRBD1
DNA: TGCAGTTACCGCAGGGGGGAAAAACTGTTTTTT
CDR3: CSYRRGEKLFF

size: few
V: TRBV18
J: TRBJ1-1
D: -
DNA: TGTGCCAGCTCACCAGGTCAGGTTCAGAACACTGAAGCTTTCTTT
CDR3: CASSPGQVQNTEAFF

size: -
V: TRBV19
J: TRBJ2-6
D: -
DNA: TGTGCCAGTAGTCACAGTCGACGCTCTGGGGCCAACGTCCTGACTTTC
CDR3: CASSHSRRSGANVLTF